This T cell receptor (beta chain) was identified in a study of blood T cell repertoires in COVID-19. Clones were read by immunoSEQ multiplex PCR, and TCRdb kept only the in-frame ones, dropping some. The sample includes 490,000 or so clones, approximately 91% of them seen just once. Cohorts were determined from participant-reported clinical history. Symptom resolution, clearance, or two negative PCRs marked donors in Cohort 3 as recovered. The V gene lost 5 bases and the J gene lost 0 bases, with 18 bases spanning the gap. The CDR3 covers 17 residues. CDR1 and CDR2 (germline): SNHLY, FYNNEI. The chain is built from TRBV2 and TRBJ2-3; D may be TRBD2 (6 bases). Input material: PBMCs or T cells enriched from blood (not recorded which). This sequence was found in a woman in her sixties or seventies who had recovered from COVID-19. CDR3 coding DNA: TGTGCCAGCAGTTTCACCGGGACTGGGACTAGCACAGATACGCAGTATTTT. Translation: CASSFTGTGTSTDTQYF.